This T cell receptor (beta chain) came from a study of low-dose radiotherapy and immunotherapy resistance in tumors. First-strand cDNA used TRAV- and TRBV-specific primers, covering alpha and beta chains. A constant-region primer paired with the V-primer adapter amplified TCRs over about 18 PCR cycles. One entry per CDR3 protein results from TCRdb running MiXCR on the reads. The sample lists more than 70,000 distinct CDR3 sequences, less than 35% occurring once. This CDR3 comprises 13 residues. Germline CDR1 is SQVTM and CDR2 is ANQGSEA. Losses at the gene ends were 4 bases for V and 2 bases for J; bases not matched to a gene: 3. Sample time point: before trial treatment.

The origin of this receptor is a female donor with ovarian cancer. The material was PBMCs, obtained before treatment. The rearrangement joins TRBV29-1 to TRBJ1-2, with 8 bases matching TRBD1. The CDR3 protein is CSVAAGGNYGYTF. CDR3 bases: TGCAGCGTTGCCGCAGGGGGCAACTATGGCTACACCTTC. Together with reference TRBV29-1 and TRBJ1-2, the CDR3 gives the full variable domain: SAVISQKPSRDICQRGTSLTIQCQVDSQVTMMFWYRQQPGQSLTLIATANQGSEATYESGFVIDKFPISRPNLTFSTLTVSNMSPEDSSIYLCSVAAGGNYGYTFGSGTRLTVV.